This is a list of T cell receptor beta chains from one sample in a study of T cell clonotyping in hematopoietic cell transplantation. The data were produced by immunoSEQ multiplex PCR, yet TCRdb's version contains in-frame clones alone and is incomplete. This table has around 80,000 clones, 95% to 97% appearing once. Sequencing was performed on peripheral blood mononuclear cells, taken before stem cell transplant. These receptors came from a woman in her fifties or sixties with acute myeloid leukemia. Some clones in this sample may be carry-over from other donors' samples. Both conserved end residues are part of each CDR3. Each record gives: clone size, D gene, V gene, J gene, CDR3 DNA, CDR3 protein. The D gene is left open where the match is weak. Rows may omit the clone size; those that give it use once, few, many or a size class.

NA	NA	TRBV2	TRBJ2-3	TGTGCCAGCACCCCTTATGTAGGGAGCACAGATACGCAGTATTTT	CASTPYVGSTDTQYF
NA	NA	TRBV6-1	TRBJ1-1	TGTGCCAGCAGTGTAGGGGGTTACACTGAAGCTTTCTTT	CASSVGGYTEAFF
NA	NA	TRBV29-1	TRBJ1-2	TGCAGCGTCTCGGGGGTTACTAACTATGGCTACACCTTC	CSVSGVTNYGYTF
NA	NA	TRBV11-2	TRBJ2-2	TGTGCCAGCAGCTTAAGCGTACTTGCAGGGCGTTTTTTT	CASSLSVLAGRFF
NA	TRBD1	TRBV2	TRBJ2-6	TGTGCCAGGGGACAGCGAGGGTCTGGGGCCAACGTCCTGACTTTC	CARGQRGSGANVLTF
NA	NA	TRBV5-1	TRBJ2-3	TGCGCCAGCAGCTTGGGGGAGACGATAACAGATACGCAGTATTTT	CASSLGETITDTQYF
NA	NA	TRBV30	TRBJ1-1	TGTGCCTGGACCAGGGACGTAGAAGCTTTCTTT	CAWTRDVEAFF
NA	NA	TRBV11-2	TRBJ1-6	TGTGCCAGCAGCCGCCGGGACCAGGGTGGTTCACCCCTCCACTTT	CASSRRDQGGSPLHF
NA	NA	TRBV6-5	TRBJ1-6	TGTGCCAGCAGTTACAGGGGTGCACCCCTCCACTTT	CASSYRGAPLHF
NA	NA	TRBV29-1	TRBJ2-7	TGCAGCGTTCGGGGTGGGCGGAGCTCCTACGAGCAGTACTTC	CSVRGGRSSYEQYF
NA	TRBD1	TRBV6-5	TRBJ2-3	TGTGCCAGCAGCAGGGACAGGTCGGGGACAGATACGCAGTATTTT	CASSRDRSGTDTQYF
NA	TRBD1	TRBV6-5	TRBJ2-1	TGTGCCAGCACCAAGGGACAGGGGGCCAATGAGCAGTTCTTC	CASTKGQGANEQFF
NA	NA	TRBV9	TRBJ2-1	TGTGCCAGCAGCGTAGCGGAGACTCCCCGGAGCCCATACAATGAGCAGTTCTTC	CASSVAETPRSPYNEQFF
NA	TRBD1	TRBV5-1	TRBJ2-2	TGCGCCAGCAGCTCCGCAGGGACAGACAACACCGGGGAGCTGTTTTTT	CASSSAGTDNTGELFF
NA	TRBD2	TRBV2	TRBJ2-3	TGTGCCAGCAGTGGGTTAAGACTAGCGGGAGTCACAGATACGCAGTATTTT	CASSGLRLAGVTDTQYF
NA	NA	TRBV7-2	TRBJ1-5	TGTGCCAGCAGCTTAGCGGCAGACTATAGCAATCAGCCCCAGCATTTT	CASSLAADYSNQPQHF
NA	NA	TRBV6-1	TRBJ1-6	TGTGCCAGCAGTGAAATGGGGGTCGCCGTAACACCCCTCCACTTT	CASSEMGVAVTPLHF
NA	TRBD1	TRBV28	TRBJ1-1	TGTGCCAGCAGTTCCGGGACAGGGGTTACTGAAGCTTTCTTT	CASSSGTGVTEAFF
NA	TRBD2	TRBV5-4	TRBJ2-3	TGTGCCAGCAGCTCCCAGCGGGAGACAGATACGCAGTATTTT	CASSSQRETDTQYF
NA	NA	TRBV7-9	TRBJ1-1	TGTGCCAGCAGCTTAGGGATAAACACTGAAGCTTTCTTT	CASSLGINTEAFF
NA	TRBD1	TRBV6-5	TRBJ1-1	TGTGCCAGCAGTCCACAGGGGGCCTTGAACACTGAAGCTTTCTTT	CASSPQGALNTEAFF
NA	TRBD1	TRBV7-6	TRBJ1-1	TGTGCCAGCAGCTTATCACCGACAGGGGCCACTGAAGCTTTCTTT	CASSLSPTGATEAFF
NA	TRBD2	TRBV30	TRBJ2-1	TGTGCCTGGAGAGCCCGCCCCCTAGCGGGAGGCGGGAATGAGCAGTTCTTC	CAWRARPLAGGGNEQFF
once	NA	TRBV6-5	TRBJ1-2	TGTGCCAGCAGCCGGGACCGATTGGACTACACCTTC	CASSRDRLDYTF
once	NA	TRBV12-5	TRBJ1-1	TGTGCTAGTGGTTTGGTGGGTACCCAAGCTTTCTTT	CASGLVGTQAFF
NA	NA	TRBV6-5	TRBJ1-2	TGTGCCAGCAAATTCGGGGTGGGCTATGGCTACACCTTC	CASKFGVGYGYTF
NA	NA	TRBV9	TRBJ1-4	TGTGCCAGCAGCGCCTCAGGGAGAGCGGGTGAAAAACTGTTTTTT	CASSASGRAGEKLFF
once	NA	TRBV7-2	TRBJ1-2	TGTGCCAGCACCCGACAGGTGAAAAACTATGGCTACACCTTC	CASTRQVKNYGYTF
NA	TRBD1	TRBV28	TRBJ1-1	TGTGCCAGCAGTCAGCCGGGACAGACGAACACTGAAGCTTTCTTT	CASSQPGQTNTEAFF
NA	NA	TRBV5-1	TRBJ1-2	TGCGCCAGCAGCTTGGACAGGGCCTATGGCTACACCTTC	CASSLDRAYGYTF
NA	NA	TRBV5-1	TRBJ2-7	TGCGCCAGCAGCTTGTCTAGAAGCTACGAGCAGTACTTC	CASSLSRSYEQYF
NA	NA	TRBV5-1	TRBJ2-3	TGCGCCAGCAGCTTCTTCAGCACAGATACGCAGTATTTT	CASSFFSTDTQYF
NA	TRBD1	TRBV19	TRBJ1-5	TGTGCCAGTAGTACCCGGACAGGAGTGAGCAATCAGCCCCAGCATTTT	CASSTRTGVSNQPQHF
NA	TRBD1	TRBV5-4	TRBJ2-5	TGTGCCAGCAGCTCAGGGGGACAGCAAGAGACCCAGTACTTC	CASSSGGQQETQYF
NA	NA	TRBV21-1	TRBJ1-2	TGTGCCAGCCCCAGTGGGGCGAGGGACTATGGCTACACCTTC	CASPSGARDYGYTF
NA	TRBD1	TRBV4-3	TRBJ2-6	TGCGCCAGCAGCCAAGATGGGACAGGTAACCCTGGGGCCAACGTCCTGACTTTC	CASSQDGTGNPGANVLTF
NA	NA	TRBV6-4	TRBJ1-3	TGTGCCAGCAGTGACTCTGGGGACCCTGGAAACACCATATATTTT	CASSDSGDPGNTIYF
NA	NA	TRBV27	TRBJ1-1	TGTGCCAGCAGTTTAGCGCCCGGGACCACGGAAGCTTTCTTT	CASSLAPGTTEAFF
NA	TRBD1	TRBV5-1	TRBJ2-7	TGCGCCAGCAGCTGGACCGGGACAGCTACCTACGAGCAGTACTTC	CASSWTGTATYEQYF
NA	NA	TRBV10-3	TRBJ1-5	TGTGCCATCAGTATGGACGGTAGCAATCAGCCCCAGCATTTT	CAISMDGSNQPQHF
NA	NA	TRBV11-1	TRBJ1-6	TGTGCCAGCAGCTTTGATGGCTTCAATAATTCACCCCTCCACTTT	CASSFDGFNNSPLHF
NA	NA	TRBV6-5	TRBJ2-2	TGTGCCAGCAGAAAGACAGCAACCGGGGAGCTGTTTTTT	CASRKTATGELFF
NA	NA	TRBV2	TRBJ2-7	TGTGCCAGCAGCCGATCGACAGGTACCCTCGAGCAGTACTTC	CASSRSTGTLEQYF
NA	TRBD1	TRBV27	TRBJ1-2	TGTGCCAGCAGTTCCCCTGGGACAGGGCTATATGGCTACACCTTC	CASSSPGTGLYGYTF
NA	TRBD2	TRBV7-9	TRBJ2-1	TGTGCCAGCAGCCCCCGGGAGGGCCGCTACAATGAGCAGTTCTTC	CASSPREGRYNEQFF
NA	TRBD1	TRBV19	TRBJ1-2	TGTGCCAGTAGACTGACAGGGTTAGTGGATGGCTACACCTTC	CASRLTGLVDGYTF
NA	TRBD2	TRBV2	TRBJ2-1	TGTGCCAGCAGCATAGGACTAGTAGGGAATAATGAGCAGTTCTTC	CASSIGLVGNNEQFF
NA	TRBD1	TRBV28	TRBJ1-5	TGTGCCAGCAGTCCTGGGACAGGGGGCATCAATCAGCCCCAGCATTTT	CASSPGTGGINQPQHF
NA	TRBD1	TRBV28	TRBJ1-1	TGTGCCAGCATCCGACAGGGTGGGAACACTGAAGCTTTCTTT	CASIRQGGNTEAFF
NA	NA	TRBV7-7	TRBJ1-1	TGTGCTAGCAGCCAAGACTCGAACACTGAAGCTTTCTTT	CASSQDSNTEAFF
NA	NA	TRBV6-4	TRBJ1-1	TGTGCCGCGAGGCCGGAGGCAGGGACTGAAGCTTTCTTT	CAARPEAGTEAFF
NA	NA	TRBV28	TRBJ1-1	TGTGCCAGCAGTTTAAGGGGGTATCGGGGAGGTACTGAAGCTTTCTTT	CASSLRGYRGGTEAFF
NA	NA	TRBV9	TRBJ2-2	TGTGCCAGCAGCGTACGGACCTCCACCGGGGAGCTGTTTTTT	CASSVRTSTGELFF
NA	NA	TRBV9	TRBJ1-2	TGTGCCAGCAGCGTACTCGGGGGAGGCTACACCTTC	CASSVLGGGYTF
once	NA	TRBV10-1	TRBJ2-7	TGCGCCAGCAGTCGGGGCTACGAGCAGTACTTC	CASSRGYEQYF
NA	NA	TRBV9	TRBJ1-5	TGTGCCAGCAGCGCTAGGACGGGACTGGAGCCCCAGCATTTT	CASSARTGLEPQHF
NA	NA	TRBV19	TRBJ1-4	TGTGCCAGTAGTGGTTGGGGAAGGACTAATGAAAAACTGTTTTTT	CASSGWGRTNEKLFF